This TCR beta chain was found in a study of T cells in tumors after PD-1 blockade. The overall study: Excluded were patients with checkpoint blockade, immunosuppressants, or radiotherapy or other anti-cancer therapy within 4 weeks. A subset received ongoing vismodegib 150 mg daily alongside anti-PD-1 therapy.

A note on this clone: Its antigen remains unknown.

The data were produced by immunoSEQ multiplex PCR, yet TCRdb's version contains in-frame clones alone and is incomplete. In the table there are under 50,000 clones, roughly 80% of which are singletons. Study-wide points: Peripheral recruitment is suggested, as some novel exhausted tumor clones were in pre-treatment blood.

Germline V CDR1 and CDR2: MNHNS, SASEGT. The CDR3 totals 13 residues. The germline V and J ends were trimmed by 4 bases and 4 bases, with 10 bases remaining between them. This chain joins TRBV6-1 and TRBJ1-1; D unresolved. This clonotype originated in a human donor with advanced basal cell or squamous cell carcinoma (not recorded which). The sample here was PBMCs, taken before anti-PD-1 therapy. The CDR3 sequence: CASSGLVGTEAFF. CDR3 DNA: TGTGCCAGCAGTGGCCTGGTTGGCACTGAAGCTTTCTTT.